The 18 T cell receptor beta chains in this list originate from one sample, sequenced in a study of beta chain features in type 1 diabetes. Findings of the study overall: Shortening that was moderate but significant affected the TCRB CDR3s of Type 1 diabetes patients in all four CD4+ subsets.

The antigens for these receptors are not known. Expressed TCRB transcripts got sequenced, as all isolated RNA was reverse transcribed. Using immunoSEQ multiplex PCR, the repertoire was profiled, and TCRdb retains in-frame clones only, with some absent. The sample yields around 690,000 clones, 9.5% to 15% seen once. The material sequenced was naive CD4+ T cells from blood. The receptors derive from a man aged 25 to 45 with type 1 diabetes.

This clone was seen more than once but under ten times. The chain uses TRBV9 and TRBJ1-4; 10 nucleotides match TRBD1. The CDR3 extends over 15 amino acids. Germline V gives CDR1 SGDLS, CDR2 YYNGEE. V trimming: 3 bases; J trimming: 6 bases; junction bases outside the gene matches: 5. The CDR3 loop is CASSAWTGGDEKLFF. For the CDR3, the DNA is TGTGCCAGCAGCGCCTGGACAGGGGGAGATGAAAAACTGTTTTTT.

This clone came up a few times. This chain joins TRBV6-6 and TRBJ2-7; weak D call: TRBD1 (6 bases). Trimming removed 0 bases at V and 4 bases at J, with 13 bases between. CDR1 and CDR2 (germline): MNHNY, SVGAGI (reference sequence). The CDR3 is 15 residues long. CDR3: CASSYSRGLGYEQYF. The CDR3 region has the DNA TGTGCCAGCAGTTACTCCAGGGGATTGGGATACGAGCAGTACTTC.

CDR3 amino acids: CASSSGQGLGEKLFF. CDR3 nucleotides: TGTGCCAGCAGTTCCGGACAGGGATTGGGTGAAAAACTGTTTTTT. The V and J genes are TRBV28 and TRBJ1-4; 8 nucleotides match TRBD1. This CDR3 region has 15 residues. J lost 7 bases, V lost 4 bases, and 8 bases had no gene match. CDR1 and CDR2 (germline): MDHEN, SYDVKM.

This clone was detected many times. This chain uses TRBV2 with TRBJ2-1, with D unclear. Looked up from germline, CDR1 is SNHLY and CDR2 is FYNNEI. CDR3 length: 14 residues. Trimming took off 3 bases at V and 0 bases at J, with 6 bases between the two ends. CDR3 DNA sequence: TGTGCCAGCAGTGAGATGGGCTCCTACAATGAGCAGTTCTTC. Encoded protein: CASSEMGSYNEQFF. The full variable domain, rest sourced from reference TRBV2 and TRBJ2-1, is EPEVTQTPSHQVTQMGQEVILRCVPISNHLYFYWYRQILGQKVEFLVSFYNNEISEKSEIFDDQFSVERPDGSNFTLKIRSTKLEDSAMYFCASSEMGSYNEQFFGPGTRLTVL.

This chain uses TRBV7-2 with TRBJ2-5; D may be TRBD1 (6 bases). With 4 bases removed from V and 3 bases from J, the gap between germline ends came to 12 bases. The CDR3 loop spans 14 amino acids. Per the germline V gene, CDR1 is SGHTA and CDR2 is FQGNSA. The CDR3 bases are TGTGCCAGCAGCTCTACAGGGTTAAAAGAGACCCAGTACTTC. It specifies CASSSTGLKETQYF.

This chain connects TRBV7-9 to TRBJ2-2; D is possibly TRBD2 (5 bases). CDR1 and CDR2 from the germline V gene are SEHNR and FQNEAQ (reference sequence). V lost 3 bases, J lost 0 bases, and 11 bases lay in between. The CDR3 has 16 amino acids. The CDR3 loop reads CASSFGPGTNTGELFF. The CDR3 bases are TGTGCCAGCAGCTTTGGGCCCGGGACGAACACCGGGGAGCTGTTTTTT.

This clone was picked up a small number of times. This chain's CDR3 is CASSRGTSGIYEQYF. CDR3 coding DNA: TGTGCCAGCAGCCGCGGGACTAGCGGAATATACGAGCAGTACTTC. V is TRBV7-9 and J is TRBJ2-7, with TRBD2 matching over 11 bases. J gave up 4 bases and V 5 bases, and 7 bases lay outside the gene matches. This CDR3 has 15 residues. CDR1 is SEHNR and CDR2 is FQNEAQ in the germline V gene (reference sequence).

This clone was seen only a few times. The rearrangement joins TRBV7-9 to TRBJ1-4; D call uncertain. There are 15 residues in the CDR3. CDR1 and CDR2 (germline): SEHNR, FQNEAQ (reference sequence). V shed 0 bases and J shed 0 bases, with 5 bases lying between them. CDR3 in amino acids: CASSLAFATNEKLFF. DNA of the CDR3: TGTGCCAGCAGCTTAGCCTTTGCAACTAATGAAAAACTGTTTTTT.

This clone was seen a few times. The chain uses TRBV7-3 and TRBJ2-3; TRBD2 matches at 7 bases. J was trimmed by 1 base and V by 2 bases; bases with no gene match: 3. The CDR3 is 15 residues long. CDR1 is SGHTA, CDR2 FQGTGA, per germline. CDR3 sequence (DNA): TGTGCCAGCAGCTTACGGACTAGTGGCACAGATACGCAGTATTTT. The encoded protein is CASSLRTSGTDTQYF.

The V call is TRBV2, the J call TRBJ2-7; 9 nucleotides match TRBD1. The V gene end was trimmed by 6 bases and the J gene end by 3 bases; junction bases not matched to a gene: 6. CDR3 length: 14 amino acids. Germline values: CDR1 SNHLY, CDR2 FYNNEI. As DNA, the CDR3 is TGTGCCAGCAGCGAGGGACAGGGTGACTACGAGCAGTACTTC. Residues: CASSEGQGDYEQYF. Full variable domain (rest looked up from reference TRBV2 and TRBJ2-7): EPEVTQTPSHQVTQMGQEVILRCVPISNHLYFYWYRQILGQKVEFLVSFYNNEISEKSEIFDDQFSVERPDGSNFTLKIRSTKLEDSAMYFCASSEGQGDYEQYFGPGTRLTVT.

This clone was seen a few times. The chain is built from TRBV11-2 and TRBJ2-3; no clear D gene. V lost 3 bases to trimming and J lost 6 bases, with 13 bases between them. The V gene's germline CDR1 is SGHAT and CDR2 FQNNGV. The CDR3 is 14 amino acids. The CDR3 region is CASSFADRPDTQYF. Written as DNA, the CDR3 is TGTGCCAGCAGCTTCGCCGACCGCCCTGATACGCAGTATTTT.

This clone came up a few times. CDR3 loop: CASSVAPQEETQYF. The DNA of the CDR3 is TGTGCCAGCAGCGTAGCTCCACAAGAAGAGACCCAGTACTTC. The gene calls are TRBV9 and TRBJ2-5; D remains ambiguous. Germline CDR1 is SGDLS and CDR2 is YYNGEE. V was pared by 0 bases and J by 3 bases, with 9 bases between. The CDR3 totals 14 residues.

This clone has more than one count but fewer than ten. This rearrangement joins TRBV29-1 to TRBJ2-1; D is uncertain. CDR1 and CDR2 (germline): SQVTM, ANQGSEA. The CDR3 has 14 amino acids. Trimming left V 3 bases short and J 12 bases short, with 21 bases between. Here the CDR3 reads CSVDILSYRIGQFF. CDR3 coding DNA: TGCAGCGTTGACATCCTGAGCTATCGGATCGGGCAGTTCTTC.

This clone was recorded a few times. The chain combines TRBV10-3 with TRBJ2-1, with D possibly matching TRBD1 (6 bases). V lost 8 bases, J lost 2 bases, and 16 bases lay in between. Germline V gene sequence: CDR1 ENHRY, CDR2 SYGVKD. The CDR3 spans 15 residues. This CDR3 is CAIGSRQETYNEQFF. In nucleotides, the CDR3 is TGTGCCATCGGGTCTAGACAGGAAACCTACAATGAGCAGTTCTTC.

The sample holds a few counts of this clone. J is TRBJ2-7 and V is TRBV9; D not certain. This CDR3 has 12 residues. Germline assignment: CDR1 SGDLS and CDR2 YYNGEE. V lost 0 bases, J lost 6 bases, and 7 bases lay in between. The CDR3 DNA sequence: TGTGCCAGCAGCGTAGATAAAGGCGAGCAGTACTTC. Its translation is CASSVDKGEQYF. The complete variable domain, with remaining parts taken from reference TRBV9 and TRBJ2-7, reads DSGVTQTPKHLITATGQRVTLRCSPRSGDLSVYWYQQSLDQGLQFLIQYYNGEERAKGNILERFSAQQFPDLHSELNLSSLELGDSALYFCASSVDKGEQYFGPGTRLTVT.

The CDR3 sequence: CASSASDSGLSDTQYF. The CDR3 region has the DNA TGTGCCAGCAGCGCCTCTGATAGCGGGCTCTCAGATACGCAGTATTTT. V usage is TRBV9 and J usage is TRBJ2-3, with 7 bases identical to TRBD2. The CDR3 has 16 residues. Germline V gene data show CDR1 as SGDLS and CDR2 as YYNGEE. V was clipped by 3 bases and J by 4 bases; unmatched bases: 11.

This sequence joins TRBV7-2 and TRBJ2-3; 8 bases are shared with TRBD2. The trim removed 1 base at V and 4 bases at J, leaving 7 bases unmatched. This CDR3 has 16 amino acids. Germline CDR1 reads SGHTA; CDR2 reads FQGNSA. The CDR3 DNA follows: TGTGCCAGCAGCTTAGGAATAGCGGGGAGTGCAGATACGCAGTATTTT. Protein: CASSLGIAGSADTQYF.

The genes are TRBV30 and TRBJ1-2; perhaps TRBD1 as D (5 bases). The germline CDR1 and CDR2 sequences are GTSNPN and SVGIG (reference sequence). V lost 4 bases, J lost 7 bases, and 19 bases lay in between. This CDR3 is 14 amino acids long. CDR3 nucleotide sequence: TGTGCCTGGACCCCCGCGGTGGGACCGTTTGGCTACACCTTC. Translation gives CAWTPAVGPFGYTF.